The rows below give T cell receptor beta chains drawn from one sample of a study of molecular identifiers for immune sequencing clone quantification. TCRdb independently ran MiXCR on the PCR reads; one entry per CDR3 protein. The top ten clones hold 0.75% to 0.95% of a sample with just under 650,000 distinct CDR3 sequences, just under 20% of them seen once. Input material: naive CD8+ T cells from blood, with Jurkat cell RNA spiked in. The receptors shown here come from a human donor in good health. Some libraries in this study had Jurkat cell RNA spiked in. The CDR3 runs from the conserved cysteine through the conserved F or W.

J | V | CDR3
TRBJ2-3 | TRBV28 | CASSSRTSEWTDTQYF
TRBJ1-1 | TRBV7-6 | CASSRSRQGAARDTEAFF
TRBJ2-2 | TRBV2 | CASSSRTGRNTGELFF
TRBJ1-1 | TRBV10-3 | CAISEAGGPDTEAFF
TRBJ2-7 | TRBV27 | CASSPLGQGYEQYF
TRBJ2-1 | TRBV14 | CASSQGGLGGGEQFF
TRBJ1-2 | TRBV20-1 | CSAGQPDSYGYTF
TRBJ1-5 | TRBV19 | CASSPGIGYSNQPQHF
TRBJ1-1 | TRBV11-2 | CASSQTGGRDTEAFF
TRBJ1-2 | TRBV6-2/TRBV6-3 | CASSPDRPLFYGYTF
TRBJ2-7 | TRBV7-9 | CASSLTGLAGLTAMLSYEQYF
TRBJ2-7 | TRBV4-3 | CASSQDAIGVAAGEQYF
TRBJ2-5 | TRBV12-3/TRBV12-4 | CAGSSGDVRAQYF
TRBJ1-4 | TRBV27 | CASSLHEPNEKLFF
TRBJ1-1 | TRBV4-1 | CASNQRQGKNTEAFF
TRBJ2-1 | TRBV30 | CAWSVGGAYNEQFF
TRBJ2-3 | TRBV27 | CASSLQGGPTPMGDTQYF
TRBJ2-5 | TRBV7-9 | CASSLGLAQETQYF
TRBJ1-1 | TRBV7-8 | CASSSGHLNTEAFF
TRBJ2-3 | TRBV4-1 | CASSQDGGGTDTQYF
TRBJ2-7 | TRBV3-1 | CASSTGLAGGLREQYF
TRBJ1-4 | TRBV9 | CASSGDNQEKLFF
TRBJ2-7 | TRBV24-1 | CATSDGTRSYEQYF
TRBJ2-3 | TRBV11-2 | CASSLGPGGPTDTQYF
TRBJ2-1 | TRBV27 | CAGSLAPRVGGGRYNEQFF
TRBJ2-5 | TRBV25-1 | CASSGDSQETQYF
TRBJ2-7 | TRBV19 | CASSPRTGIEVEQYF
TRBJ1-1 | TRBV12-3/TRBV12-4 | CASSTGTGLFF
TRBJ2-7 | TRBV7-6 | CASSQQFGGTSGSYEQYF
TRBJ2-2 | TRBV19 | CASSKEGPMNTGELFF
TRBJ2-2 | TRBV27 | CASSSTPGRTTGELFF
TRBJ2-3 | TRBV4-1 | CASSPGLAGGPGAGDTQYF
TRBJ1-1 | TRBV7-6 | CASSAPRDNTGKNTEAFF
TRBJ2-2 | TRBV9 | CASQNAQGQANTGELFF
TRBJ2-1 | TRBV6-2/TRBV6-3 | CASSFPPASGKVGAYNEQFF
TRBJ2-2 | TRBV7-9 | CASSFGLNTGELFF
TRBJ2-2 | TRBV12-3/TRBV12-4 | CASPKNTNTGELFF
TRBJ2-5 | TRBV19 | CASSMGQTQYF
TRBJ1-5 | TRBV6-2/TRBV6-3 | CASSFGAGPNQPQHF
TRBJ1-1 | TRBV6-5 | CASSYGRYTEAFF
TRBJ2-7 | TRBV6-2/TRBV6-3 | CASSYDYSYVQYF
TRBJ1-4 | TRBV28 | CASSFAGDNEKLFF
TRBJ2-7 | TRBV6-1 | CASSEGGYEQYF
TRBJ2-5 | TRBV11-3 | CASSLGTGVMEAQYF